The sequence of this T cell receptor (beta chain) was determined in a study of blood T cell repertoires in COVID-19. Study-wide background: COVID-19 samples, acute and convalescent, were from the United States, Italy and Spain.

CDR3 length: 14 amino acids. Per germline, CDR1 SEHNR and CDR2 FQNEAQ (reference sequence). V shed 3 bases and J shed 3 bases, with 10 bases lying between them. Methods used by the authors: Reference gene primer amplification gave estimated nucleated cell counts. The assay was immunoSEQ multiplex PCR, and TCRdb's table has in-frame clones only and misses some. That table gives V, J and clone size, and the DNA gave D and trimming. Of 150,000 to 200,000 clones detected, over 75% appear once; the ten largest clones hold less than 30%. This chain connects TRBV7-9 to TRBJ2-3, with a possible D match to TRBD2 (6 bases). This clonotype originated in a woman in her seventies with acute or convalescent COVID-19. The sequencing sample was made of peripheral blood. The DNA for the CDR3 is TGTGCCAGCAGCTTTCGGAGGGAAACAGATACGCAGTATTTT. This sequence encodes CASSFRRETDTQYF.